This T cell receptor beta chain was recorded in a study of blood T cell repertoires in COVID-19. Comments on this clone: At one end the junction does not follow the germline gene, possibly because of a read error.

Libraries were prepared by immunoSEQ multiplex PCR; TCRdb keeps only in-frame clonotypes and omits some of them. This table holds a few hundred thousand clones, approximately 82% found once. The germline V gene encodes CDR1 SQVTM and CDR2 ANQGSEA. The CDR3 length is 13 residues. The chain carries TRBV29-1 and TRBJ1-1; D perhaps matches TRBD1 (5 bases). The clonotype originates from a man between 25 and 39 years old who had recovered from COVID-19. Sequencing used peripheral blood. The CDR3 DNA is TGCAGCGTCGAAGCCGGACAGAACACTGAAGCTTTCTTT. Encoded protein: CSVEAGQNTEAFF.